Following are 11 T cell receptor beta chains from one sample sequenced in a study of identical twins. TCRdb reprocessed the 5' RACE reads with MiXCR, giving one entry per CDR3 protein. Here the sample spans fewer than 250,000 distinct CDR3 sequences, about 7.5% being singletons. These data also formed part of another study, on yellow fever vaccine responses in identical twins.

The sample consisted of memory (CD45RO+) T cells sorted from blood. The receptors originated from a woman under 30 in good health.

This rearrangement joins TRBV28 to TRBJ2-2; unclear D gene. The germline V and J ends were trimmed by 3 bases and 0 bases, with 14 bases remaining between them. The CDR3 is 17 residues long. CDR1 MDHEN and CDR2 SYDVKM come from the germline V gene. The CDR3 reads CASSLASWGANTGELFF. The CDR3 DNA follows: TGTGCCAGCAGTTTGGCTTCTTGGGGTGCGAACACCGGGGAGCTGTTTTTT.

The chain is built from TRBV28 and TRBJ2-1, with 16 bases that match TRBD2. The trim removed 0 bases at V and 7 bases at J, leaving 9 bases unmatched. Looked up from germline, CDR1 is MDHEN and CDR2 is SYDVKM. This CDR3 comprises 19 residues. The CDR3 DNA follows: TGTGCCAGCAGTTTATGGGGGGGGACTAGCGGGAGGGCGGAAAATGAGCAGTTCTTC. Translating it yields CASSLWGGTSGRAENEQFF.

The V call is TRBV5-1, the J call TRBJ1-1, with D maybe TRBD1 (5 bases). The length of the CDR3 is 11 residues. Trimming took 4 bases from V and 11 from J, leaving 12 bases between them. Germline V gene sequence: CDR1 SGHRS, CDR2 YFSETQ. The CDR3 loop is CASSLEGRAFF. The CDR3 bases are TGCGCCAGCAGCCTGGAGGGGAGGGCTTTCTTT.

This clonotype was picked up many times. This chain joins TRBV7-8 and TRBJ2-5; D is unclear. Trimming pared 5 bases from V and 4 bases from J, leaving 11 bases between. This CDR3 is 13 amino acids long. Germline CDR1 reads SGHVS; CDR2 reads FQNEAQ. Here the CDR3 DNA reads TGTGCCAGCAGCCTATTCTTGGCAGAGACCCAGTACTTC. This gives the protein CASSLFLAETQYF. Complete variable domain (other parts from reference TRBV7-8 and TRBJ2-5): GAGVSQSPRYKVAKRGQDVALRCDPISGHVSLFWYQQALGQGPEFLTYFQNEAQLDKSGLPSDRFFAERPEGSVSTLKIQRTQQEDSAVYLCASSLFLAETQYFGPGTRLLVL.

The chain links TRBV12-3 or TRBV12-4 to TRBJ2-7; D is perhaps TRBD2 (6 bases). The CDR3 length is 14 residues. The V gene lost 7 bases and the J gene lost 3 bases, with 16 bases spanning the gap. The CDR3 region is CASTPLGLVYEQYF. Here the CDR3 DNA reads TGTGCCAGCACCCCACTGGGACTGGTCTACGAGCAGTACTTC.

In its sample, this clonotype was seen a few times. This chain uses TRBV2 with TRBJ1-5, with no clear D. Between the trimmed V and J ends, which lost 4 bases and 5 bases, there was a span of 12 bases. The CDR3 spans 14 residues. Germline loops: CDR1 SNHLY, CDR2 FYNNEI. CDR3: CASSVSDFYQPQHF. The CDR3 bases are TGTGCCAGCAGTGTTTCGGACTTTTATCAGCCCCAGCATTTT.

At least ten counts were recorded for this clonotype. This chain connects TRBV6-5 to TRBJ1-1, with no clear D. Looked up from germline, CDR1 is MNHEY and CDR2 is SVGAGI. CDR3 length: 14 residues. V gave up 0 bases and J gave up 0 bases, with 5 bases separating them. The CDR3 here is CASSYSWLNTEAFF. The CDR3 DNA reads TGTGCCAGCAGTTACTCATGGTTGAACACTGAAGCTTTCTTT.

This clonotype has just a few counts. This chain connects TRBV28 to TRBJ2-7; D uncertain. Germline loops: CDR1 MDHEN, CDR2 SYDVKM. V dropped 7 bases and J dropped 3 bases, with 13 bases sitting between them. This CDR3 region has 13 residues. For the CDR3, the DNA is TGTGCCAGCACTCCAACGTTAATCTACGAGCAGTACTTC. It codes for CASTPTLIYEQYF.

This clonotype was detected many times. The chain carries TRBV6-5 and TRBJ1-6, with 11 bases matching TRBD1. V trimming: 2 bases; J trimming: 8 bases; junction bases outside the gene matches: 5. CDR1 is MNHEY, CDR2 SVGAGI, per germline. This CDR3 region has 16 residues. CDR3 in amino acids: CASSYAVGQGDSPLHF. The CDR3 nucleotides read TGTGCCAGCAGTTACGCCGTGGGACAGGGGGATTCACCCCTCCACTTT.

The J gene is TRBJ2-7, the V gene TRBV7-8, with 14 positions matching TRBD2. V lost 7 bases and J lost 3; bases outside the gene matches: 8. The CDR3 length is 16 residues. Germline V gene lookup returns CDR1 SGHVS and CDR2 FQNEAQ. The CDR3 coding sequence is TGTGCCAGCAATCAGGGGGGACTAGCGGGAGTCTACGAGCAGTACTTC. Translation: CASNQGGLAGVYEQYF.

The chain is built from TRBV5-1 and TRBJ2-7, with D possibly being TRBD1 (6 bases). Trimming removed 0 bases from V and 7 bases from J, with 20 bases in between. The germline V gene has CDR1 SGHRS and CDR2 YFSETQ. This CDR3 is built from 16 residues. CDR3 sequence reads: CASSLGRQEANREQYF. The CDR3 DNA is TGCGCCAGCAGCTTGGGGAGACAGGAGGCCAATCGGGAGCAGTACTTC.